This TCR beta chain was recovered during a study of T cell repertoires in cytomegalovirus infection. As for the study in general: It was the public TCR beta signatures that indicated both CMV infection and matching HLA type. Study-wide points: Pooled public TCR beta family frequency picked out CMV carriers with the relevant HLA. Dominant in the ex vivo response were TCR beta clonotypes restricted by HLA-C and specific for CMV.

CDR1 and CDR2 from the germline V gene are SGHNT and YENEEA. The ends were cut back, 2 bases at V and 6 bases at J, with 14 bases in the middle. This CDR3 spans 14 amino acids. TCRdb used MiXCR to reprocess the reads, holding one entry per CDR3 protein. The data contain 100,000 or so distinct CDR3 sequences, approximately 30% of them singletons. A remark on this clonotype: Its target is not known.

The rearrangement uses TRBV11-3 and TRBJ2-7; tentative D call: TRBD1 (5 bases). The receptor was derived from a human donor in good health (CMV status not recorded). Some clones in this sample may be carry-over from other donors' samples. The source was CD8+ T cells from cultured PBMCs, collected from culture after CMV antigen stimulation. The CDR3 spells CASSLMAGSGEQYF. The CDR3 nucleotides read TGTGCCAGCAGCTTAATGGCAGGGTCGGGCGAGCAGTACTTC.